The 21 T cell receptor beta chains given below trace back to one sample, sequenced in a study of cytomegalovirus exposure and HLA in healthy donors. The study ran its PCR with 60 Vbeta and 13 Jbeta primers. Only in-frame clones appear in the TCRdb table, and some are missing; sequencing was by immunoSEQ multiplex PCR. The table shows over 90,000 clones, with 60% to 75% occurring only once. The sample consisted of PBMCs. These receptors originate from a man aged 60 to 75 in good health and CMV-seronegative.

The count of this clone is one. J is TRBJ2-1 and V is TRBV7-3; D not resolved. Trimming cost V 7 bases and J 5 bases, with 18 bases left between them. Germline loops: CDR1 SGHTA, CDR2 FQGTGA. The CDR3 covers 15 residues. CDR3 DNA: TGTGCCAGCACCCTATCGGGTCGGAACAACAATGAGCAGTTCTTC. Residues: CASTLSGRNNNEQFF.

The chain joins TRBV11-3 to TRBJ2-7; no definite D call. Germline loops: CDR1 SGHNT, CDR2 YENEEA. V dropped 0 bases and J dropped 4 bases, with 10 bases sitting between them. This CDR3 has 14 residues. CDR3 sequence reads: CASSLDGRQYEQYF. CDR3 in DNA: TGTGCCAGCAGCTTAGATGGCAGACAATACGAGCAGTACTTC.

This clone was observed a single time. The rearrangement links TRBV4-1 to TRBJ1-3, with unresolved D. This CDR3 comprises 14 residues. V lost 0 bases and J 12 bases, leaving 15 bases between the germline ends. Germline-derived CDR1 and CDR2 are MGHRA and YSYEKL. The chain's CDR3 is CASSQDRGRVIIYF. CDR3 sequence (DNA): TGCGCCAGCAGCCAAGATCGAGGGCGAGTCATCATATATTTT.

A single count supports this clone. J is TRBJ2-7 and V is TRBV9; TRBD2 matches at 8 bases. This CDR3 region has 16 residues. Losses at the gene ends were 4 bases for V and 2 bases for J; bases not matched to a gene: 11. CDR1 is SGDLS, CDR2 YYNGEE, per germline. The CDR3: CASSPQSGTRAYEQYF. The CDR3 DNA reads as TGTGCCAGCAGCCCCCAGTCCGGGACTAGAGCCTACGAGCAGTACTTC.

The chain combines TRBV19 with TRBJ2-3; 7 bases agree with TRBD2. Trimming at V came to 3 bases and at J to 2 bases, leaving 5 bases not matched to a gene. This CDR3 spans 15 amino acids. Germline V gives CDR1 LNHDA, CDR2 SQIVND (reference sequence). In DNA form, the CDR3 reads TGTGCCAGTAGTATTGGCGGGGGAACCACAGATACGCAGTATTTT. Its protein is CASSIGGGTTDTQYF.

The chain employs TRBV5-1 and TRBJ1-2, with 10 bases aligning to TRBD1. Germline values: CDR1 SGHRS, CDR2 YFSETQ. V was clipped by 4 bases and J by 5 bases; unmatched bases: 8. The CDR3 loop spans 15 amino acids. The CDR3 protein is CASSEDRGERYGYTF. CDR3 sequence (DNA): TGCGCCAGCAGCGAGGACAGGGGGGAGAGGTATGGCTACACCTTC.

In its sample, this clone was seen a few times. This chain connects TRBV9 to TRBJ2-3; D possibly corresponds to TRBD2 (6 bases). V lost 0 bases and J lost 2, with 10 bases in between. In germline, CDR1 is SGDLS, CDR2 YYNGEE. There are 15 residues in the CDR3. The CDR3 spells CASSVATGVTDTQYF. CDR3 nucleotide sequence: TGTGCCAGCAGCGTAGCCACGGGGGTCACAGATACGCAGTATTTT.

The CDR3 loop reads CASSPSANQPQHF. The CDR3 DNA sequence: TGTGCCAGCAGCCCATCTGCGAATCAGCCCCAGCATTTT. This chain uses TRBV7-3 with TRBJ1-5; D not certain. V lost 5 bases, J lost 4 bases, and 9 bases lay in between. Per the germline V gene, CDR1 is SGHTA and CDR2 is FQGTGA. This CDR3 contains 13 residues. Full variable domain (outside the CDR3, taken from reference TRBV7-3 and TRBJ1-5): GAGVSQTPSNKVTEKGKYVELRCDPISGHTALYWYRQSLGQGPEFLIYFQGTGAADDSGLPNDRFFAVRPEGSVSTLKIQRTERGDSAVYLCASSPSANQPQHFGDGTRLSIL.

The chain uses TRBV5-4 and TRBJ2-7, with D possibly TRBD1 on 5 matching bases. The germline V gene has CDR1 SGHNT and CDR2 YYREEE (reference sequence). V was trimmed by 0 bases and J by 2 bases, leaving 15 bases between them. CDR3 length equals 16 residues. CDR3 residues: CASSLGLPGRAYEQYF. The CDR3 DNA follows: TGTGCCAGCAGCTTGGGTTTACCAGGGCGAGCCTACGAGCAGTACTTC.

This clone was seen many times. Other DNA variants within this sample encode the same CDR3. This sequence joins TRBV11-2 and TRBJ1-1; D is possibly TRBD1 (5 bases). Germline V gene sequence: CDR1 SGHAT, CDR2 FQNNGV. Trimming shortened V by 5 bases and J by 1 base, and 8 bases separated the two germline ends. The CDR3 runs to 13 residues. CDR3 amino acids: CASSPGQNTEAFF. CDR3 coding DNA: TGTGCCAGCAGCCCAGGACAGAACACTGAAGCTTTCTTT.

This clone has a single count. DNA for the CDR3: TGTGCCAGCAAACTTGGGGCGGGAGTGCTCTACAATGAGCAGTTCTTC. Translating it yields CASKLGAGVLYNEQFF. The V and J genes are TRBV27 and TRBJ2-1; TRBD2 matches 7 bases. After removal of 7 bases from V and 3 bases from J, the junction contained 12 bases not matched to a gene. This CDR3 has 16 residues. CDR1 MNHEY and CDR2 SMNVEV come from the germline V gene (reference sequence).

The chain is built from TRBV29-1 and TRBJ1-2, with 9 bases lining up with TRBD1. Germline V lookup: CDR1 SQVTM, CDR2 ANQGSEA. The V gene end was trimmed by 7 bases and the J gene end by 8 bases; junction bases not matched to a gene: 5. This CDR3 is built from 11 residues. The CDR3 DNA reads as TGCAGCGCCGGACAGGGGTGGGGCTACACCTTC. Translation gives CSAGQGWGYTF.

This clone occurred once. V is TRBV28 and J is TRBJ1-1, with D possibly matching TRBD1 (5 bases). V shed 5 bases and J shed 0 bases, with 10 bases lying between them. The length of the CDR3 is 14 residues. Per germline, CDR1 MDHEN and CDR2 SYDVKM. The CDR3, as DNA: TGTGCCAGCAGTGGGGGGGTCGTGAACACTGAAGCTTTCTTT. Translated: CASSGGVVNTEAFF.

The J gene is TRBJ2-6, the V gene TRBV19; D not certain. V gave up 0 bases and J gave up 2 bases, with 11 bases separating them. The CDR3 extends over 17 amino acids. Germline CDR1 LNHDA, CDR2 SQIVND (reference sequence). For the CDR3, the DNA is TGTGCCAGTAGTATAGACAGGTCTGGCGCTGGGGCCAACGTCCTGACTTTC. It codes for CASSIDRSGAGANVLTF.

This clone occurred a few times. J is TRBJ1-2 and V is TRBV6-5; the D is unclear. With 4 bases removed from V and 5 bases from J, the gap between germline ends came to 20 bases. The germline gives CDR1 MNHEY, CDR2 SVGAGI. The CDR3 runs to 16 residues. The DNA for the CDR3 is TGTGCCAGCAGTTCTGGACTGCGGGCCTCGATTTATGGCTACACCTTC. It is translated as CASSSGLRASIYGYTF.

V usage is TRBV28 and J usage is TRBJ1-2; D remains ambiguous. Trimming left V 10 bases short and J 0 bases short, with 18 bases between. In germline, CDR1 is MDHEN, CDR2 SYDVKM. The CDR3 totals 15 residues. The CDR3, as DNA: TGTGCCATCACCACGGGTCAGTTAGCTAACTATGGCTACACCTTC. It yields the protein CAITTGQLANYGYTF.

This sequence joins TRBV9 and TRBJ2-1; 9 nucleotides agree with TRBD1. The V segment lost 2 bases and the J segment 7 bases; nucleotides outside the gene matches: 7. Germline lookup yields CDR1 SGDLS and CDR2 YYNGEE. This CDR3 contains 15 residues. As DNA, the CDR3 is TGTGCCAGCAGCGTCGGACAGGGGAAAATGAATGAGCAGTTCTTC. Protein: CASSVGQGKMNEQFF.

In its sample, this clone was seen once. The CDR3 sequence: CASRQRSEGTEAFF. The CDR3 coding sequence is TGTGCCAGCAGACAGAGATCGGAGGGCACTGAAGCTTTCTTT. The V call is TRBV11-1, the J call TRBJ1-1; D gene uncertain. Trimming cost V 6 bases and J 4 bases, with 15 bases left between them. Germline V gives CDR1 SGHAT, CDR2 FQDESV (reference sequence). CDR3 length: 14 amino acids.

The chain carries TRBV28 and TRBJ1-2, with 11 bases fitting TRBD1. V lost 0 bases to trimming and J lost 5 bases; unmatched junction nucleotides: 2. The CDR3 runs to 15 residues. CDR1 MDHEN and CDR2 SYDVKM come from the germline V gene. CDR3 residues: CASSLWGQGGYGYTF. The CDR3 coding sequence is TGTGCCAGCAGTTTATGGGGACAGGGGGGGTATGGCTACACCTTC.

This clone was seen a single time. The chain couples TRBV6-4 to TRBJ1-1; perhaps TRBD1 as D (5 bases). Looked up from germline, CDR1 is MRHNA and CDR2 is SNTAGT. V was trimmed by 4 bases and J by 6 bases, leaving 12 bases between them. The CDR3 totals 13 residues. CDR3 protein: CASSAEPGAEAFF. The CDR3 DNA is TGTGCCAGCAGTGCCGAACCGGGGGCTGAAGCTTTCTTT.

Here the CDR3 reads CASSHLTENTEAFF. Written as DNA, the CDR3 is TGTGCCAGCAGCCACTTGACAGAGAACACTGAAGCTTTCTTT. The chain joins TRBV14 to TRBJ1-1; tentatively, D is TRBD1 (5 bases). Germline lookup yields CDR1 SGHDN and CDR2 FVKESK. This CDR3 is built from 14 residues. Trimming removed 3 bases at V and 1 base at J, with 9 bases between.